Listed below are T cell receptor beta chains from one sample, sequenced in a study of cytomegalovirus exposure and HLA in healthy donors. Generated by immunoSEQ multiplex PCR, the TCRdb table keeps only in-frame clones and is missing some. This table holds around 200,000 clones, 70% to 90% found once. The sequencing input was PBMCs. These TCRs come from a woman aged 50 to 65 in good health and CMV-seronegative. The CDR3 runs from the conserved cysteine through the conserved F or W. A D gene is named only where the DNA matches it firmly. Size values are once, few and many counts, or a class for expanded clones, and some rows have none.

J | D | V | size | CDR3 | DNA
TRBJ2-3 | TRBD1 | TRBV9 | NA | CASSLREGATDTQYF | TGTGCCAGCAGCCTCCGAGAGGGGGCCACAGATACGCAGTATTTT
TRBJ2-7 | TRBD1 | TRBV10-1 | NA | CASSESGQGYEQYF | TGCGCCAGCAGTGAGAGTGGACAGGGCTACGAGCAGTACTTC
TRBJ2-7 | TRBD2 | TRBV7-9 | NA | CASSNPRRTSGHYEQYF | TGTGCCAGCAGCAACCCGAGGAGGACTAGCGGGCACTACGAGCAGTACTTC
TRBJ1-5 | NA | TRBV28 | few | CASRKGGRGEQPQHF | TGTGCCAGCAGGAAAGGAGGCAGGGGAGAGCAGCCCCAGCATTTT
TRBJ2-1 | NA | TRBV5-1 | NA | CASSRGGPYNEQFF | TGCGCCAGCAGCAGGGGGGGCCCCTACAATGAGCAGTTCTTC
TRBJ2-5 | TRBD2 | TRBV5-1 | once | CASSPPGLAVTETQYF | TGCGCCAGCAGCCCGCCGGGTCTAGCGGTTACAGAGACCCAGTACTTC
TRBJ2-1 | TRBD2 | TRBV5-1 | NA | CASSLASGSSSYNEQFF | TGCGCCAGCAGCTTGGCTAGCGGCTCAAGCTCCTACAATGAGCAGTTCTTC
TRBJ2-1 | TRBD2 | TRBV28 | NA | CASINGGSGYNEQFF | TGTGCCAGCATCAACGGGGGGTCTGGCTACAATGAGCAGTTCTTC
TRBJ2-2 | NA | TRBV18 | NA | CASSFNRQLLNTGELFF | TGTGCCAGCTCATTTAATCGACAACTGCTCAACACCGGGGAGCTGTTTTTT
TRBJ2-2 | NA | TRBV7-8 | NA | CASSLLTSIGELFF | TGTGCCAGCAGCCTTCTGACTAGTATCGGGGAGCTGTTTTTT
TRBJ1-2 | NA | TRBV11-2 | once | CASSLGGGTYNYGYTF | TGTGCCAGCAGCTTAGGGGGGGGAACCTATAACTATGGCTACACCTTC
TRBJ1-3 | NA | TRBV27 | NA | CASCSLSPGLNFSGNTIYF | TGTGCCAGCTGCAGTTTAAGTCCGGGACTGAATTTCTCTGGAAACACCATATATTTT
TRBJ2-2 | NA | TRBV5-8 | NA | CAGSMGARTGELFF | TGTGCCGGCTCTATGGGGGCCCGGACCGGGGAGCTGTTTTTT
TRBJ2-2 | NA | TRBV9 | once | CASSVGGQGRTGELFF | TGTGCCAGCAGCGTGGGGGGTCAGGGTAGAACCGGGGAGCTGTTTTTT
TRBJ2-7 | TRBD2 | TRBV11-2 | few | CASSLEASGSAYEQYF | TGTGCCAGCAGCTTAGAGGCTAGCGGTAGTGCCTACGAGCAGTACTTC
TRBJ2-7 | NA | TRBV4-1 | NA | CASSQDPDSSQYEQYF | TGCGCCAGCAGCCAAGACCCCGACAGCTCTCAGTACGAGCAGTACTTC
TRBJ1-1 | NA | TRBV10-2 | NA | CASSVEMNTEAFF | TGCGCCAGCAGTGTTGAGATGAACACTGAAGCTTTCTTT
TRBJ1-1 | NA | TRBV6-1 | NA | CASSANTEAFF | TGTGCCAGCAGTGCTAACACTGAAGCTTTCTTT
TRBJ2-2 | NA | TRBV7-6 | NA | CASSLFRVNTGELFF | TGTGCCAGCAGCTTGTTCAGGGTGAACACCGGGGAGCTGTTTTTT
TRBJ2-7 | TRBD2 | TRBV7-2 | NA | CASSPSIAGGVYEQYF | TGTGCCAGCAGCCCCTCTATAGCGGGAGGTGTCTACGAGCAGTACTTC
TRBJ2-1 | NA | TRBV6-4 | NA | CASSPGQSYNEQFF | TGTGCCAGCAGCCCAGGGCAAAGCTACAATGAGCAGTTCTTC
TRBJ1-4 | NA | TRBV27 | NA | CASRPITGQVNEKLFF | TGTGCCAGCAGACCTATCACGGGACAAGTTAATGAAAAACTGTTTTTT
TRBJ1-1 | NA | TRBV30 | NA | CAWSLGTRNTEAFF | TGTGCCTGGAGTTTAGGGACACGGAACACTGAAGCTTTCTTT
TRBJ2-1 | TRBD2 | TRBV5-1 | NA | CASSPTRTSGIPHNEQFF | TGCGCCAGCAGCCCAACGAGGACTAGCGGGATCCCCCACAATGAGCAGTTCTTC
TRBJ2-3 | TRBD2 | TRBV28 | NA | CASSSYPAGRADTQYF | TGTGCCAGCAGTTCTTACCCAGCGGGAAGAGCGGATACGCAGTATTTT
TRBJ2-2 | NA | TRBV11-3 | NA | CASSSRIGELFF | TGTGCCAGCAGCTCCCGTATTGGGGAGCTGTTTTTT
TRBJ2-5 | TRBD2 | TRBV7-9 | NA | CASSFRTSGTEETQYF | TGTGCCAGCAGCTTTCGGACTAGCGGGACCGAAGAGACCCAGTACTTC
TRBJ1-5 | TRBD1 | TRBV30 | NA | CAWSSDRGSFSNQPQHF | TGTGCCTGGAGTAGCGACAGGGGGTCTTTTAGCAATCAGCCCCAGCATTTT
TRBJ2-3 | NA | TRBV11-2 | NA | CASSTNGVTDTQYF | TGTGCCAGCAGCACTAACGGGGTTACAGATACGCAGTATTTT
TRBJ2-1 | NA | TRBV19 | few | CASSMDGSSYNEQFF | TGTGCCAGTAGTATGGACGGGAGCTCCTACAATGAGCAGTTCTTC
TRBJ2-3 | NA | TRBV7-2 | NA | CASSSLGLHTDTQYF | TGTGCCAGCAGTTCGTTGGGACTCCACACAGATACGCAGTATTTT
TRBJ2-1 | NA | TRBV5-4 | once | CASSLAGGNEQFF | TGTGCCAGCAGCTTGGCTGGCGGCAATGAGCAGTTCTTC
TRBJ2-2 | TRBD2 | TRBV10-3 | NA | CAISERSGSSAGELFF | TGTGCCATCAGTGAGCGTAGCGGGAGCTCCGCCGGGGAGCTGTTTTTT
TRBJ2-1 | TRBD1 | TRBV6-5 | NA | CASSYRTGTYNEQFF | TGTGCCAGCAGTTACCGGACAGGGACCTACAATGAGCAGTTCTTC
TRBJ1-1 | TRBD1 | TRBV7-2 | NA | CASSIKTGAGNTEAFF | TGTGCCAGCAGCATTAAAACAGGGGCAGGGAACACTGAAGCTTTCTTT
TRBJ2-7 | TRBD2 | TRBV6-6 | NA | CASSYSSGRHSYEQYF | TGTGCCAGCAGTTACTCAAGCGGGAGGCACTCCTACGAGCAGTACTTC
TRBJ2-1 | NA | TRBV6-5 | once | CASSYWRRGNEQFF | TGTGCCAGCAGTTATTGGCGGAGGGGCAATGAGCAGTTCTTC
TRBJ1-1 | NA | TRBV5-1 | NA | CASSPLQENTEAFF | TGCGCCAGCAGCCCATTACAGGAGAACACTGAAGCTTTCTTT
TRBJ2-7 | TRBD2 | TRBV27 | NA | CASSIIGLAGVEQYF | TGTGCCAGCAGCATTATAGGACTAGCGGGAGTCGAGCAGTACTTC
TRBJ1-1 | TRBD1 | TRBV6-1 | NA | CASSQTGTTEAFF | TGTGCCAGCAGTCAGACAGGGACCACTGAAGCTTTCTTT
TRBJ2-7 | TRBD1 | TRBV6-5 | NA | CASSYSRDRTLEQYF | TGTGCCAGCAGTTACTCCCGGGACAGGACTCTCGAGCAGTACTTC
TRBJ2-5 | TRBD2 | TRBV5-6 | few | CASSLAPGRLGGAETQYF | TGTGCCAGCAGCTTGGCCCCGGGTAGATTGGGAGGGGCAGAGACCCAGTACTTC
TRBJ1-6 | NA | TRBV27 | NA | CASTNRVQYHNSPLHF | TGTGCCAGCACCAATAGAGTACAGTACCATAATTCACCCCTCCACTTT
TRBJ1-1 | NA | TRBV15 | NA | CATSRVDGTEAFF | TGTGCCACCAGCAGAGTCGACGGGACTGAAGCTTTCTTT
TRBJ2-1 | TRBD2 | TRBV28 | NA | CASSSSGTSVYNEQFF | TGTGCCAGCAGTTCCTCCGGGACTAGCGTGTACAATGAGCAGTTCTTC
TRBJ2-3 | NA | TRBV7-9 | NA | CASSLYPQGTQYF | TGTGCCAGCAGCTTATATCCACAGGGTACGCAGTATTTT
TRBJ2-7 | TRBD1 | TRBV29-1 | NA | CSVGPLQGDYEQYF | TGCAGCGTTGGTCCACTCCAGGGGGACTACGAGCAGTACTTC
TRBJ2-5 | NA | TRBV15 | NA | CATSRATREETQYF | TGTGCCACCAGCAGAGCCACCCGCGAAGAGACCCAGTACTTC
TRBJ2-3 | NA | TRBV5-1 | NA | CASSLKGLTDTQYF | TGCGCCAGCAGCTTGAAGGGACTGACAGATACGCAGTATTTT
TRBJ2-4 | TRBD1 | TRBV28 | NA | CASSSNRDRVINIQYF | TGTGCCAGCAGTTCCAACCGGGACAGGGTCATAAACATTCAGTACTTC
TRBJ1-4 | TRBD1 | TRBV5-1 | NA | CASSYLSRGTGATNEKLFF | TGCGCCAGCAGCTACCTATCTCGCGGGACAGGAGCAACTAATGAAAAACTGTTTTTT
TRBJ1-1 | TRBD1 | TRBV28 | NA | CASSLPRTGGGTEAFF | TGTGCCAGCAGCCTCCCTCGGACAGGGGGAGGGACTGAAGCTTTCTTT
TRBJ2-2 | TRBD1 | TRBV11-3 | NA | CASSSAHRGSNTGELFF | TGTGCCAGCAGCTCAGCCCACAGGGGCTCGAACACCGGGGAGCTGTTTTTT
TRBJ2-7 | NA | TRBV6-5 | NA | CASSYTRITEQYF | TGTGCCAGCAGTTACACTAGGATTACCGAGCAGTACTTC